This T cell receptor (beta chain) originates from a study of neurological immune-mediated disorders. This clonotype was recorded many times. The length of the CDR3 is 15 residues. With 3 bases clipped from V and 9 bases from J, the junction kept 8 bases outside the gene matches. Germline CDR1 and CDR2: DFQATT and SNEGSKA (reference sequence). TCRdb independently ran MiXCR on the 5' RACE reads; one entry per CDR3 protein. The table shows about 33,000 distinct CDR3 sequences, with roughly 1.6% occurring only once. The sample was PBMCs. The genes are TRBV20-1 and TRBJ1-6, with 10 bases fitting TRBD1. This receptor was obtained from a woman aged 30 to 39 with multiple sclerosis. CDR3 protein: CSASWGQGLVSPLHF. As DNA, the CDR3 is TGCAGTGCTAGTTGGGGACAGGGGTTAGTTTCACCCCTCCACTTT.